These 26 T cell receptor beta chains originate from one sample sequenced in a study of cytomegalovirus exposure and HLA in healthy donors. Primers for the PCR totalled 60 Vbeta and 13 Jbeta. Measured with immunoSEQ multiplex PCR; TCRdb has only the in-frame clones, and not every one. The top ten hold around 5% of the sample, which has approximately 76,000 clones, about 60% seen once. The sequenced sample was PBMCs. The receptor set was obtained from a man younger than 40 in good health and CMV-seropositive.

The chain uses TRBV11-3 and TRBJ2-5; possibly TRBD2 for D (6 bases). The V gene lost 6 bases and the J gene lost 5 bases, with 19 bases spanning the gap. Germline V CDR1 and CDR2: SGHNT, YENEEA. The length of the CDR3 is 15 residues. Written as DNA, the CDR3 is TGTGCCAGCAGTCTCCGGGTGGGAGCGGGCGAGACCCAGTACTTC. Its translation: CASSLRVGAGETQYF.

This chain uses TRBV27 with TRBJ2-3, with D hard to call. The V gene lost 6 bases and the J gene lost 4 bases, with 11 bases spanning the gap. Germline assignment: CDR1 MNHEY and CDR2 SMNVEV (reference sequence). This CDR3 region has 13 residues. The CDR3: CASRLGRADTQYF. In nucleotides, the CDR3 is TGTGCCAGCAGACTCGGTCGGGCAGATACGCAGTATTTT.

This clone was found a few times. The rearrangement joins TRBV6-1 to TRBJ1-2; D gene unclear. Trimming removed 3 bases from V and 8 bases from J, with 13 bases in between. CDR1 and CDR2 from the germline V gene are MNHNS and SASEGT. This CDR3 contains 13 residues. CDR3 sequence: CASSEEGWGGYTF. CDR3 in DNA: TGTGCCAGCAGTGAGGAGGGTTGGGGAGGCTACACCTTC.

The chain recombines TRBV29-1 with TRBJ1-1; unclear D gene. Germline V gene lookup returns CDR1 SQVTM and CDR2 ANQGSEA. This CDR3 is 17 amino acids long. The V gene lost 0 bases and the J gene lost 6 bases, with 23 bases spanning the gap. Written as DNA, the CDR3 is TGCAGCGTTGAAGATTTTATTGACACTTTAACGAGGGCTGAAGCTTTCTTT. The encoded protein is CSVEDFIDTLTRAEAFF. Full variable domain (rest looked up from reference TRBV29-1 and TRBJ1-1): SAVISQKPSRDICQRGTSLTIQCQVDSQVTMMFWYRQQPGQSLTLIATANQGSEATYESGFVIDKFPISRPNLTFSTLTVSNMSPEDSSIYLCSVEDFIDTLTRAEAFFGQGTRLTVV.

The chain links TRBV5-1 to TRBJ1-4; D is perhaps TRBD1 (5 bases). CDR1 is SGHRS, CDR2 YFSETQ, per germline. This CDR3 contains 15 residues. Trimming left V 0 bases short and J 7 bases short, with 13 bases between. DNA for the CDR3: TGCGCCAGCAGCTTGGCCGGGGGGGTCGGTGAAAAACTGTTTTTT. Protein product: CASSLAGGVGEKLFF.

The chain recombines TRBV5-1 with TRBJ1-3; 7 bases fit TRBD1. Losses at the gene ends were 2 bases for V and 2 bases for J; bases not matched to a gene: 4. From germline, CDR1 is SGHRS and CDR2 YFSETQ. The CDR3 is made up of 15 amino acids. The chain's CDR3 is CASSLATGAGNTIYF. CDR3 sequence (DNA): TGCGCCAGCAGCTTAGCAACAGGGGCTGGAAACACCATATATTTT.

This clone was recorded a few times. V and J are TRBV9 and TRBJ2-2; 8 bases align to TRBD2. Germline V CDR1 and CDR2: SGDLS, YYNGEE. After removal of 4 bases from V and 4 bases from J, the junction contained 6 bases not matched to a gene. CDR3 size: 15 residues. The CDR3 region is CASSPSGFFTGELFF. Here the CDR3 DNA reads TGTGCCAGCAGCCCTAGCGGGTTCTTCACCGGGGAGCTGTTTTTT.

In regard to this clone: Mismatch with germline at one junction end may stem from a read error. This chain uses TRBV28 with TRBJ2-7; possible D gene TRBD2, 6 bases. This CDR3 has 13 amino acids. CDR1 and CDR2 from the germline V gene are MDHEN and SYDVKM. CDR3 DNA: TGTGCCAGCAGTGTTGAGGGACTCTACGTAGGAACCTTC. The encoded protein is CASSVEGLYVGTF.

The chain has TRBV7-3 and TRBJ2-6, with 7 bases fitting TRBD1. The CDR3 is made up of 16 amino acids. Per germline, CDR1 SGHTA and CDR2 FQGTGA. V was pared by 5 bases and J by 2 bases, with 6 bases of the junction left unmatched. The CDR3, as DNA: TGTGCCAGCAGCAGAATGAGGGGGCCTGGGGCCAACGTCCTGACTTTC. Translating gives CASSRMRGPGANVLTF. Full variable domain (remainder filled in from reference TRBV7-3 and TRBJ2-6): GAGVSQTPSNKVTEKGKYVELRCDPISGHTALYWYRQSLGQGPEFLIYFQGTGAADDSGLPNDRFFAVRPEGSVSTLKIQRTERGDSAVYLCASSRMRGPGANVLTFGAGSRLTVL.

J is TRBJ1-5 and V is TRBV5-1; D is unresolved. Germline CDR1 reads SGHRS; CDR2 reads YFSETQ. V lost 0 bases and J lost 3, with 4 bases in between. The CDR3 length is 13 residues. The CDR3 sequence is CASSLELNQPQHF. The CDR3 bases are TGCGCCAGCAGCTTGGAGCTCAATCAGCCCCAGCATTTT.

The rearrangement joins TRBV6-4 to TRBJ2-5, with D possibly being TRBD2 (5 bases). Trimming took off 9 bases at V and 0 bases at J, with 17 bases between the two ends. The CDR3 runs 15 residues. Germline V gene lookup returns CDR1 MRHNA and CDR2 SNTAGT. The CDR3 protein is CASSVLVVDQETQYF. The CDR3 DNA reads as TGTGCCAGTAGCGTTCTGGTGGTGGACCAAGAGACCCAGTACTTC.

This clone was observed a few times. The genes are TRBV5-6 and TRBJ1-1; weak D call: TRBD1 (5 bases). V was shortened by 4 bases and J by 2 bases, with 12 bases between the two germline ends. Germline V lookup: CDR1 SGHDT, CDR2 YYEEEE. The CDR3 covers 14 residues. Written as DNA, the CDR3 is TGTGCCAGCAGCCGGGGGGGAGTTAACACTGAAGCTTTCTTT. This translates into CASSRGGVNTEAFF.

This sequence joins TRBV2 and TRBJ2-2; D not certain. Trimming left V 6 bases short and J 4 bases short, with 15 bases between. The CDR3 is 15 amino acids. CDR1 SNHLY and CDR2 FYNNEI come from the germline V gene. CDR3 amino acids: CASSSAARSTGELFF. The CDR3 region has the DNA TGTGCCAGCAGCTCGGCCGCAAGGAGCACCGGGGAGCTGTTTTTT.

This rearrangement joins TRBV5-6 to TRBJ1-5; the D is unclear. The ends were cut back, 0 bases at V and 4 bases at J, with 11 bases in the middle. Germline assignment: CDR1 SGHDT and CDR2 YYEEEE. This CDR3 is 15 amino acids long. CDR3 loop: CASSLAAGSNQPQHF. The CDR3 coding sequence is TGTGCCAGCAGCTTGGCGGCGGGGTCAAATCAGCCCCAGCATTTT.

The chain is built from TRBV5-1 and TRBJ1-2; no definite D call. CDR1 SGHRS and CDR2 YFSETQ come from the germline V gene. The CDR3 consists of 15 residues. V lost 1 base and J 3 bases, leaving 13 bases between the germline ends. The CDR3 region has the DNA TGCGCCAGCAGCTTGAATTCGCGCGACTACTATGGCTACACCTTC. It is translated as CASSLNSRDYYGYTF.

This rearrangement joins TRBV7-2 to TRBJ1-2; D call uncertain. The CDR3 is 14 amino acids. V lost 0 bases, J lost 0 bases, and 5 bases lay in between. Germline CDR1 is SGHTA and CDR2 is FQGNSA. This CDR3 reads CASSLAAANYGYTF. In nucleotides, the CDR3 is TGTGCCAGCAGCTTAGCTGCAGCTAACTATGGCTACACCTTC.

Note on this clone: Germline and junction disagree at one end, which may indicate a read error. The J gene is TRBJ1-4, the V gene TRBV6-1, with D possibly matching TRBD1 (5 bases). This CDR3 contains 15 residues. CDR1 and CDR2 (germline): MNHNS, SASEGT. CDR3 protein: CASSEGVGGNGKLFF. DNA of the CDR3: TGTGCCAGCAGTGAAGGAGTCGGGGGGAATGGAAAACTGTTTTTT.

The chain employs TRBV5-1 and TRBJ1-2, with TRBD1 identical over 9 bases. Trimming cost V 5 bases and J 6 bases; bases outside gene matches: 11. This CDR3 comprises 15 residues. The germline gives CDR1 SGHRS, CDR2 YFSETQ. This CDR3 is CASSRWGQGSDGYTF. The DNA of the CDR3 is TGCGCCAGCAGTCGGTGGGGACAGGGATCAGATGGCTACACCTTC.

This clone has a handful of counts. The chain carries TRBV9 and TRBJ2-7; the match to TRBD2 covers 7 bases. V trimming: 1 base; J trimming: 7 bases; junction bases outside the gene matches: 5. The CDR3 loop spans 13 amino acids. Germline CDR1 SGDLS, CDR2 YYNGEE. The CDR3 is CASSVMGGDEQYF. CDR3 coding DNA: TGTGCCAGCAGCGTAATGGGAGGGGATGAGCAGTACTTC.

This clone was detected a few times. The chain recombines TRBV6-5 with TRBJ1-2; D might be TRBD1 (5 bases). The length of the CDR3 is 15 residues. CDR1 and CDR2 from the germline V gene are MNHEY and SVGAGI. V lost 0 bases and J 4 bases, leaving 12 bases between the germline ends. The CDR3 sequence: CASSYSPGWSYGYTF. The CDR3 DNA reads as TGTGCCAGCAGTTACTCGCCAGGGTGGAGCTATGGCTACACCTTC.

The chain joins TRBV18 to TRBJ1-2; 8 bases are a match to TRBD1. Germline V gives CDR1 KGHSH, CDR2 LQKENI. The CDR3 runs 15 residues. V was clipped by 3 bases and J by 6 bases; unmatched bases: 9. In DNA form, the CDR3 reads TGTGCCAGCTCACCTAGGATTGGACAGGGTGATGGCTACACCTTC. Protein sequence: CASSPRIGQGDGYTF.

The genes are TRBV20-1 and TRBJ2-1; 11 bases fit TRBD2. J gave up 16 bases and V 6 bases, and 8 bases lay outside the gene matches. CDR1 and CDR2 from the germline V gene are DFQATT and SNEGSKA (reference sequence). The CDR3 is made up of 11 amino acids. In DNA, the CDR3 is TGCAGTGCCTTAGCGGGAGGGCCCTACTTCTTC. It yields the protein CSALAGGPYFF.

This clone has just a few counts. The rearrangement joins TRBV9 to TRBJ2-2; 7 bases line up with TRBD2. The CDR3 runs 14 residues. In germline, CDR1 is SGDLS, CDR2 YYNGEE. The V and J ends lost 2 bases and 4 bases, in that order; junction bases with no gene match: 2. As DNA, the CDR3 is TGTGCCAGCAGCGTGGGAGGGCTCACCGGGGAGCTGTTTTTT. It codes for CASSVGGLTGELFF.

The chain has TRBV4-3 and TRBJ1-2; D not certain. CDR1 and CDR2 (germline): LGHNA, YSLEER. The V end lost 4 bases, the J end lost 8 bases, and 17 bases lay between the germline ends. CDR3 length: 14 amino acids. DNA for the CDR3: TGCGCCAGCAGCCCAAGTCCCGGGGAAAACGGCTACACCTTC. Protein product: CASSPSPGENGYTF.

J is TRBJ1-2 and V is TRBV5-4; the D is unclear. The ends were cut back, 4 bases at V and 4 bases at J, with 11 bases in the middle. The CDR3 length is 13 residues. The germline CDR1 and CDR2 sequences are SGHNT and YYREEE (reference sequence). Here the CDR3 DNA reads TGTGCCAGCAGCCGGGAGGGAGGCTATGGCTACACCTTC. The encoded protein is CASSREGGYGYTF.

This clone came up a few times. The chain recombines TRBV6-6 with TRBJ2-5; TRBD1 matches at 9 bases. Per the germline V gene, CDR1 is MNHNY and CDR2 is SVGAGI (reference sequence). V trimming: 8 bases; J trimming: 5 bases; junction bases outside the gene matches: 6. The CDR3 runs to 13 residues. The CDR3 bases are TGTGCCAGCGGATCCGGGACAGGGGAGACCCAGTACTTC. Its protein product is CASGSGTGETQYF.